The source of this T cell receptor (beta chain) is a study of CD8 T cells in ankylosing spondylitis. Making the TCR beta libraries involved quantitative 5'-RACE with molecular barcodes. TCRdb fed the 5' RACE reads into MiXCR, producing one record per CDR3 protein. This sample has 650,000 to 800,000 distinct CDR3 sequences, with 19% found just once. The study, taken as a whole, reports: Among TCR beta sequences, a motif of under 10 highly homologous variants appeared characteristic of ankylosing spondylitis blood. Some of these motif variants have turned up before, in reports on reactive arthritis synovial fluid and blood.

For this clonotype: Its antigen is unidentified.

Trimming removed 2 bases from V and 3 bases from J, with 14 bases in between. CDR3 length equals 15 residues. CDR1 and CDR2 (germline): SGHTA, FQGNSA. The chain is built from TRBV7-2 and TRBJ2-7; no reliable D call. The material sequenced was blood, either unsorted or a sorted T cell fraction (not recorded which). This receptor was identified in a male donor with ankylosing spondylitis. CDR3: CASSLLGQDFYEQYF. CDR3 coding DNA: TGTGCCAGCAGCTTACTCGGTCAGGATTTCTACGAGCAGTACTTC.